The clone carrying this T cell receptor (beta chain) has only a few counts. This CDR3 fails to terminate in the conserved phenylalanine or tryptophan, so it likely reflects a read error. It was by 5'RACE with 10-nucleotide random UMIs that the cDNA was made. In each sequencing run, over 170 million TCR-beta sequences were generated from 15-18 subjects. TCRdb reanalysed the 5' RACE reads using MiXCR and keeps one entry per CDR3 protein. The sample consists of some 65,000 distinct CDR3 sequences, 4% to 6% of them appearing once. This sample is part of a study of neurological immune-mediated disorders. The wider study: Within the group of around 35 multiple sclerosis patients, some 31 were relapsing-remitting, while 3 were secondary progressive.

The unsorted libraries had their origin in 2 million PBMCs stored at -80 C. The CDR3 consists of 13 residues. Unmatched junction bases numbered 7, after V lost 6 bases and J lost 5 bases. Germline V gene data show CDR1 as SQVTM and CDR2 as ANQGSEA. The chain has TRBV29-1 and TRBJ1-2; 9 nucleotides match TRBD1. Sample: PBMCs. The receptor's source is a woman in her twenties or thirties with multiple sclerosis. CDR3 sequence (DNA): TGCAGCGTCCCCGGGACAGGGTATTATGGCTACACCATC. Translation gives CSVPGTGYYGYTI.